This T cell receptor (beta chain) was sequenced in a study of blood T cell repertoires in COVID-19. Study in general: Samples came from the United States, Italy and Spain, spanning acute and convalescent COVID-19. T cells, B-cell-depleted T cells, or PBMCs supplied cDNA or gDNA.

A Seattle source enrolled patients during active infection and followed them longitudinally. Original handling: Using reference gene primer amplification, nucleated cell counts were estimated. The method was immunoSEQ multiplex PCR; TCRdb's version includes in-frame clones alone and lacks a portion of them. V, J and clone size were drawn from that table, and D and trimming were deduced from the DNA. Of about 500,000 clones listed, 89% were seen once; the top ten hold about 1%. Germline CDR1 reads SGDLS; CDR2 reads YYNGEE. The CDR3 is 15 amino acids. The ends were cut back, 0 bases at V and 3 bases at J, with 13 bases in the middle.

The sample taken for sequencing was peripheral blood. The TCR comes from a man aged 18 to 29 with COVID-19, enrolled during active disease. The gene calls are TRBV9 and TRBJ2-7; possible D gene TRBD2, 6 bases. The CDR3 region has the DNA TGTGCCAGCAGCGTAGGGCCGGGAGCCCACTACGAGCAGTACTTC. The encoded protein is CASSVGPGAHYEQYF. The full variable domain, rest sourced from reference TRBV9 and TRBJ2-7, is DSGVTQTPKHLITATGQRVTLRCSPRSGDLSVYWYQQSLDQGLQFLIQYYNGEERAKGNILERFSAQQFPDLHSELNLSSLELGDSALYFCASSVGPGAHYEQYFGPGTRLTVT.